This is a list of T cell receptor beta chains from one sample in a study of identical twins. TCRdb re-analysed the 5' RACE reads in MiXCR, keeping a single row per CDR3 protein. The table lists 1.5 million to 2 million distinct CDR3 sequences, 32% of them singletons, with 0.27% in the top ten. The sample was cord blood. The receptors were gathered from a newborn girl in good health. Both conserved end residues are part of each CDR3. A D gene is named only where the DNA matches it firmly. Size is stated for part of the rows, as once, few or many counts, or as a class when the clone is expanded.

>few|TRBV2|.|TRBJ2-1
CASNDRYNEQFF
TGTGCCAGCAACGACAGATACAATGAGCAGTTCTTC
>.|TRBV7-9|TRBD2|TRBJ2-3
CASSPTGTITDTQYF
TGTGCCAGCAGCCCTACCGGGACTATCACAGATACGCAGTATTTT
>few|TRBV12-3/TRBV12-4|.|TRBJ1-1
CASSFNLNTEAFF
TGTGCCAGCAGTTTTAACCTGAACACTGAAGCTTTCTTT
>few|TRBV21-1|.|TRBJ2-6
CARPAGQGRGNSGANVLTF
TGTGCCAGACCAGCCGGGCAGGGCAGGGGGAACTCTGGGGCCAACGTCCTGACTTTC
>.|TRBV11-2|.|TRBJ2-1
CASSLTGRPANEQFF
TGTGCCAGCAGCTTAACGGGGCGGCCAGCGAATGAGCAGTTCTTC
>few|TRBV7-2|TRBD2|TRBJ2-3
CASSLAADTSGGQYF
TGTGCCAGCAGCTTAGCCGCAGATACTAGCGGGGGGCAGTATTTT
>.|TRBV28|.|TRBJ2-4
CASSLWVGGFFGKNIQYF
TGTGCCAGCAGTTTATGGGTAGGAGGTTTTTTCGGCAAAAACATTCAGTACTTC
>.|TRBV27|.|TRBJ2-5
CASSSRDNQETQYF
TGTGCCAGCAGTTCCCGGGACAACCAAGAGACCCAGTACTTC
>.|TRBV10-3|.|TRBJ1-6
CAIGQPPNSPLHF
TGTGCCATCGGTCAGCCCCCCAATTCACCCCTCCACTTT
>.|TRBV7-2|TRBD1|TRBJ2-7
CASRGTGVGEQYF
TGTGCCAGCAGGGGGACAGGGGTTGGCGAGCAGTACTTC
>.|TRBV30|.|TRBJ1-1
CAWSVRVTEAFF
TGTGCCTGGAGTGTACGGGTCACTGAAGCTTTCTTT
>.|TRBV11-2|TRBD2|TRBJ2-1
CASSSPGTSGSLAIYNEQFF
TGTGCCAGCAGCTCCCCCGGGACTAGCGGGAGTTTAGCTATCTACAATGAGCAGTTCTTC
>.|TRBV5-1|.|TRBJ2-3
CASSPFTATDTQYF
TGCGCCAGCAGTCCCTTTACCGCCACAGATACGCAGTATTTT
>.|TRBV6-6|TRBD1|TRBJ1-2
CASSSPGAGGGYGYTF
TGTGCCAGCAGTTCCCCCGGGGCAGGGGGGGGCTATGGCTACACCTTC
>.|TRBV20-1|.|TRBJ2-7
CSAPDKPYEQYF
TGCAGTGCCCCGGACAAGCCGTACGAGCAGTACTTC
>.|TRBV12-5|TRBD1|TRBJ1-1
CASGLNRGTEAFF
TGTGCTAGTGGTTTAAACAGGGGCACTGAAGCTTTCTTT
>.|TRBV20-1|.|TRBJ2-7
CSARDQRTYEQYF
TGCAGTGCTAGAGATCAGAGAACCTACGAGCAGTACTTC
>.|TRBV20-1|.|TRBJ2-1
CSASEGPSSYNEQFF
TGCAGTGCTAGCGAGGGACCCAGCTCCTACAATGAGCAGTTCTTC
>.|TRBV9|TRBD2|TRBJ2-1
CAGSVGTRRNEQFF
TGTGCCGGCAGCGTTGGGACTAGGCGCAATGAGCAGTTCTTC
>.|TRBV6-1|TRBD2|TRBJ2-5
CASSDSAGGWGETQYF
TGTGCCAGCAGTGATTCGGCGGGGGGCTGGGGAGAGACCCAGTACTTC
>.|TRBV5-1|.|TRBJ2-2
CASSFQATGTGELFF
TGCGCCAGCAGCTTCCAGGCAACGGGCACCGGGGAGCTGTTTTTT
>.|TRBV6-1|.|TRBJ1-1
CASSHRQDTEAFF
TGTGCCAGCAGTCATCGACAGGACACTGAAGCTTTCTTT
>few|TRBV11-2|TRBD1|TRBJ2-1
CASSPRQGSFYNEQFF
TGTGCCAGCAGCCCCCGACAGGGTTCCTTTTACAATGAGCAGTTCTTC
>.|TRBV27|.|TRBJ1-4
CASSPAGRGEKLFF
TGTGCCAGCAGTCCCGCCGGCAGGGGTGAAAAACTGTTTTTT
>.|TRBV11-2|TRBD2|TRBJ2-1
CASSLWGLEGYNEQFF
TGTGCCAGCAGCTTATGGGGACTAGAGGGTTACAATGAGCAGTTCTTC
>.|TRBV11-2|.|TRBJ2-1
CASSFGYSYNEQFF
TGTGCCAGCAGCTTCGGCTACTCCTACAATGAGCAGTTCTTC
>few|TRBV10-3|TRBD2|TRBJ2-3
CAISGTRLASTDTQYF
TGTGCCATCAGTGGGACGAGACTAGCCAGCACAGATACGCAGTATTTT
>few|TRBV2|.|TRBJ1-5
CASSELGQGNQPQHF
TGTGCCAGCAGTGAGCTGGGGCAGGGCAATCAGCCCCAGCATTTT
>.|TRBV2|.|TRBJ2-3
CASRTSAGPSSTDTQYF
TGTGCCAGCAGAACCTCGGCGGGTCCGTCTAGCACAGATACGCAGTATTTT
>few|TRBV12-5|.|TRBJ1-1
CASGLSAGMNTEAFF
TGTGCTAGTGGTTTGTCGGCAGGGATGAACACTGAAGCTTTCTTT
>few|TRBV20-1|TRBD1|TRBJ1-2
CSAQQGDYGYTF
TGCAGTGCTCAACAGGGGGACTATGGCTACACCTTC
>few|TRBV12-3/TRBV12-4|.|TRBJ2-1
CASTRTMGEQFF
TGTGCCAGCACCCGGACTATGGGTGAGCAGTTCTTC
>few|TRBV5-5|TRBD2|TRBJ2-5
CASSPVAGVLQETQYF
TGTGCCAGCAGCCCTGTAGCGGGAGTACTCCAAGAGACCCAGTACTTC
>once|TRBV7-6|.|TRBJ1-4
CASSLGLGLGNEKLFF
TGTGCCAGCAGCTTGGGACTAGGTTTAGGTAATGAAAAACTGTTTTTT
>few|TRBV7-9|.|TRBJ2-7
CASSLAGRTANYEQYF
TGTGCCAGCAGCTTAGCGGGCAGGACGGCTAATTACGAGCAGTACTTC
>.|TRBV20-1|.|TRBJ2-7
CSARSNRGKPQNYEQYF
TGCAGTGCTAGGTCGAATAGGGGTAAACCCCAGAACTACGAGCAGTACTTC
>.|TRBV9|TRBD1|TRBJ1-2
CASSVAGQGTYGYTF
TGTGCCAGCAGCGTAGCCGGACAGGGAACCTATGGCTACACCTTC
>few|TRBV7-2|.|TRBJ1-4
CATGEDPVRKLFF
TGTGCCACCGGGGAGGACCCAGTAAGGAAACTGTTTTTT
>.|TRBV12-3/TRBV12-4|.|TRBJ2-1
CASSLTARGSYNEQFF
TGTGCCAGCAGTTTAACGGCCCGGGGCTCCTACAATGAGCAGTTCTTC
>once|TRBV7-9|TRBD2|TRBJ2-1
CASRLAEYPYNEQFF
TGTGCCAGCAGACTAGCGGAGTACCCCTACAATGAGCAGTTCTTC
>.|TRBV20-1|.|TRBJ1-6
CSASWRGNNSPLHF
TGCAGTGCTAGTTGGCGGGGAAACAATTCACCCCTCCACTTT